Detailed here is one T cell receptor beta chain. As yet, its antigen is unknown. The sample comes from a study of beta chain features in type 1 diabetes. Study background: Healthy donors, compared against patients, showed similar age, gender and cell yields.

The study's findings and limits: Across all four CD4+ subsets, people with type 1 diabetes showed modestly shorter TCRB CDR3s.

The CDR3 is 17 amino acids. V lost 0 bases to trimming and J lost 8 bases, with 23 bases between them. The V gene's germline CDR1 is SGDLS and CDR2 YYNGEE. The isolated RNA, all of it, was reverse transcribed, so expressed TCRB transcripts were what got sequenced. The table came from immunoSEQ multiplex PCR; TCRdb's copy has only in-frame clones and leaves some out. Of over 150,000 clones in the sample, around 8% were seen once. The J gene is TRBJ1-2, the V gene TRBV9; D not certain. This clonotype was obtained from a young man in good health. Sequenced: central memory CD4+ T cells from blood. CDR3 nucleotide sequence: TGTGCCAGCAGCGTAGGAACCGCTGACACCCTCTTGACGGGCTACACCTTC. Its protein product is CASSVGTADTLLTGYTF.